These 26 T cell receptor beta chains originate from one sample sequenced in a study of CD8 T cells in ankylosing spondylitis. TCRdb re-analysed the 5' RACE reads in MiXCR, keeping a single row per CDR3 protein. The sample has 250,000 to 400,000 distinct CDR3 sequences; 11% are singletons. The sample consisted of blood, either unsorted or a sorted T cell fraction (not recorded which). The receptors were sampled from a female donor with ankylosing spondylitis or in good health (not recorded which).

This clonotype was counted ten times or more. V usage is TRBV5-1 and J usage is TRBJ1-2, with TRBD1 matching over 8 bases. Unmatched junction bases numbered 5, after V lost 4 bases and J lost 6 bases. The CDR3 is 13 amino acids. Germline CDR1 is SGHRS and CDR2 is YFSETQ. Here the CDR3 reads CASSLDRVNGYTF. The CDR3 nucleotides are TGCGCCAGCAGCCTGGACAGGGTTAATGGCTACACCTTC. Full variable domain (missing parts from reference TRBV5-1 and TRBJ1-2): KAGVTQTPRYLIKTRGQQVTLSCSPISGHRSVSWYQQTPGQGLQFLFEYFSETQRNKGNFPGRFSGRQFSNSRSEMNVSTLELGDSALYLCASSLDRVNGYTFGSGTRLTVV.

The chain links TRBV12-3 or TRBV12-4 to TRBJ2-5, with 16 bases lining up with TRBD2. The trim removed 5 bases at V and 2 bases at J, leaving 8 bases unmatched. This CDR3 contains 18 residues. CDR3 residues: CASSLGTSGGAVQETQYF. CDR3 sequence (DNA): TGTGCCAGCAGTCTCGGGACTAGCGGGGGGGCCGTTCAAGAGACCCAGTACTTC.

Concerning this clonotype itself: At one end, the junction sequence differs from germline, possibly due to a read error. This chain joins TRBV20-1 and TRBJ1-5; D uncertain. CDR3 length equals 13 residues. Germline lookup yields CDR1 DFQATT and CDR2 SNEGSKA (reference sequence). CDR3 in amino acids: CSVLSNRNQPLHF. For the CDR3, the DNA is TGCAGTGTACTGTCTAATCGCAATCAGCCCCTGCATTTT.

The chain has TRBV3-1 and TRBJ1-1; 8 bases are shared with TRBD1. J lost 1 base, V lost 4 bases, and 5 bases had no gene match. This CDR3 has 15 residues. Germline V gene lookup returns CDR1 LGHDT and CDR2 YNNKEL (reference sequence). The CDR3 sequence is CASSPIGQGNTEAFF. CDR3 sequence (DNA): TGTGCCAGCAGCCCGATAGGACAGGGGAACACTGAAGCTTTCTTT.

This clonotype has a handful of counts. V and J are TRBV20-1 and TRBJ2-5, with TRBD1 matching 8 bases. The trim removed 6 bases at V and 5 bases at J, leaving 8 bases unmatched. Germline CDR1 is DFQATT and CDR2 is SNEGSKA (reference sequence). The CDR3 runs to 13 residues. CDR3: CSADQGAGETQYF. The CDR3 DNA reads as TGCAGTGCAGACCAGGGGGCAGGGGAGACCCAGTACTTC.

In its sample, this clonotype was seen many times. A read error may account for a junction end that differs from germline. This chain joins TRBV20-1 and TRBJ1-2, with D hard to call. The CDR3 is made up of 11 amino acids. The germline CDR1 and CDR2 sequences are DFQATT and SNEGSKA (reference sequence). CDR3 in amino acids: CAIGFRYSYTF. The CDR3 DNA reads as TGTGCAATCGGCTTCCGGTATAGCTACACCTTC.

This clonotype came up many times. The chain recombines TRBV7-6 with TRBJ1-3; D uncertain. V was clipped by 4 bases and J by 4 bases, with 8 bases between them. The CDR3 runs 13 residues. Germline V gives CDR1 SGHVS, CDR2 FNYEAQ. DNA for the CDR3: TGTGCCAGCAGCTCCTTGACAGGAAACACCATATATTTT. This gives the protein CASSSLTGNTIYF.

The chain is built from TRBV7-6 and TRBJ1-6; D is possibly TRBD1 (6 bases). The CDR3 runs 13 residues. Trimming took 8 bases from V and 7 from J, leaving 12 bases between them. Germline assignment: CDR1 SGHVS and CDR2 FNYEAQ. The CDR3 here is CASRGAGNSPLHF. The CDR3 DNA reads TGTGCCAGCCGGGGGGCTGGGAATTCACCCCTCCACTTT.

This clonotype was counted ten times or more. The chain recombines TRBV27 with TRBJ2-7, with D hard to call. Trimming pared 6 bases from V and 2 bases from J, leaving 14 bases between. The CDR3 has 14 residues. CDR1 is MNHEY and CDR2 is SMNVEV in the germline V gene (reference sequence). This CDR3 reads CASSIGALAYEQYF. The CDR3 DNA reads as TGTGCCAGCAGCATCGGAGCCCTAGCCTACGAGCAGTACTTC.

Of note for this clonotype: An end of the junction differs from the germline gene, which may be a read error. The chain combines TRBV5-1 with TRBJ1-6, with 10 bases aligning to TRBD1. The V gene's germline CDR1 is SGHRS and CDR2 YFSETQ. This CDR3 comprises 14 residues. The CDR3, as DNA: TGCGCCAGCAGCACGACAGGGGGCGATTCACCCCTCCGCTTT. Amino acids: CASSTTGGDSPLRF.

The chain uses TRBV5-1 and TRBJ2-3; TRBD1 agrees at 10 bases. The CDR3 runs to 16 residues. Trimming at V came to 4 bases and at J to 5 bases, leaving 10 bases not matched to a gene. Germline V lookup: CDR1 SGHRS, CDR2 YFSETQ. The CDR3 bases are TGCGCCAGCAGCATTCCGGGACAGGGGTCCGTAGATACGCAGTATTTT. It codes for CASSIPGQGSVDTQYF.

This clonotype was counted ten times or more. The chain uses TRBV12-3 or TRBV12-4 and TRBJ2-7, with a possible D match to TRBD2 (6 bases). The V gene lost 6 bases and the J gene lost 2 bases, with 17 bases spanning the gap. CDR3 size: 15 residues. For the CDR3, the DNA is TGTGCCAGCAGCCCCGACGGGACTGGGGCCTACGAGCAGTACTTC. Residues: CASSPDGTGAYEQYF.

Remarks on this clonotype: A single base separates this from a much larger clone, so it may be a read error. The rearrangement links TRBV5-1 to TRBJ2-5; D is perhaps TRBD1 (5 bases). Deletions cut 2 bases from V and 5 bases from J, with 13 bases between. This CDR3 is built from 14 residues. The germline gives CDR1 SGHRS, CDR2 YFSETQ. The CDR3 here is CASSLAGIGETQYF. The DNA of the CDR3 is TGCGCCAGCAGCTTAGCAGGGATCGGCGAGACCCAGTACTTC.

This clonotype was seen only a few times. The chain carries TRBV27 and TRBJ2-3, with unresolved D. This CDR3 region has 14 residues. The ends were cut back, 5 bases at V and 3 bases at J, with 12 bases in the middle. CDR1 and CDR2 from the germline V gene are MNHEY and SMNVEV (reference sequence). CDR3 DNA: TGTGCCAGCAGTATTCAACAGCTAACAGATACGCAGTATTTT. Amino acids: CASSIQQLTDTQYF.

There are many counts of this clonotype. The genes are TRBV20-1 and TRBJ2-3, with 13 bases aligning to TRBD2. In germline, CDR1 is DFQATT, CDR2 SNEGSKA (reference sequence). CDR3 length: 15 amino acids. Trimming at V came to 5 bases and at J to 3 bases, leaving 5 bases not matched to a gene. The CDR3 protein is CSAPTTSGRTDTQYF. The CDR3 region has the DNA TGCAGTGCTCCAACGACTAGCGGGAGGACAGATACGCAGTATTTT.

The CDR3 region is CASSLAPSGYSYEQYF. The CDR3 DNA sequence: TGTGCCAGCAGCTTAGCCCCGAGCGGGTACTCCTACGAGCAGTACTTC. This chain connects TRBV7-2 to TRBJ2-7; the D gene is possibly TRBD2 (6 bases). Trimming pared 0 bases from V and 0 bases from J, leaving 12 bases between. Per the germline V gene, CDR1 is SGHTA and CDR2 is FQGNSA. This CDR3 contains 16 residues.

This clonotype was found a few times. The chain joins TRBV7-9 to TRBJ2-5, with 8 bases matching TRBD2. This CDR3 is 15 amino acids long. CDR1 is SEHNR, CDR2 FQNEAQ, per germline (reference sequence). V shed 3 bases, J shed 4 bases, and the junction held 7 bases outside the gene matches. The CDR3 DNA sequence: TGTGCCAGCAGCTTGAGCCAAGCGGGAGCAGAGACCCAGTACTTC. Translation: CASSLSQAGAETQYF.

This clonotype was detected many times. CDR3 sequence: CSARVPGGRYNEQFF. For the CDR3, the DNA is TGCAGTGCTAGAGTTCCGGGAGGTCGCTACAATGAGCAGTTCTTC. This rearrangement joins TRBV20-1 to TRBJ2-1; 7 bases line up with TRBD2. V shed 1 base and J 3 bases; nucleotides not matched to a gene: 6. Per the germline V gene, CDR1 is DFQATT and CDR2 is SNEGSKA (reference sequence). This CDR3 has 15 residues.

This clonotype was counted many times. This rearrangement joins TRBV29-1 to TRBJ2-1; D may match TRBD1 or TRBD2 (5 bases each). V was pared by 6 bases and J by 8 bases, with 11 bases between. Germline-derived CDR1 and CDR2 are SQVTM and ANQGSEA. The CDR3 has 11 residues. CDR3 amino acids: CSVRGADEQFF. The DNA for the CDR3 is TGCAGCGTGAGGGGCGCCGATGAGCAGTTCTTC.

This clonotype was detected ten times or more. The gene calls are TRBV20-1 and TRBJ1-1; D is unresolved. In germline, CDR1 is DFQATT, CDR2 SNEGSKA (reference sequence). The CDR3 runs to 11 residues. With 6 bases removed from V and 6 bases from J, the gap between germline ends came to 11 bases. CDR3 sequence: CSAPGEAEAFF. The CDR3, as DNA: TGCAGTGCCCCCGGCGAGGCTGAAGCTTTCTTT.

This clonotype came up many times. This sequence joins TRBV12-3 or TRBV12-4 and TRBJ2-2; possible D gene TRBD1, 5 bases. The CDR3 has 14 amino acids. Between the trimmed V and J ends, which lost 7 bases and 4 bases, there was a span of 13 bases. The chain's CDR3 is CASTPRGRTGELFF. In DNA form, the CDR3 reads TGTGCCAGCACCCCAAGGGGCCGCACCGGGGAGCTGTTTTTT.

Many counts were recorded for this clonotype. The chain links TRBV9 to TRBJ2-3, with 12 bases lining up with TRBD2. The CDR3 is made up of 17 amino acids. Germline lookup yields CDR1 SGDLS and CDR2 YYNGEE. The trim removed 1 base at V and 3 bases at J, leaving 6 bases unmatched. CDR3 in DNA: TGTGCCAGCAGCGTATTTCCTAGCGGGGGGGCAACAGATACGCAGTATTTT. It is translated as CASSVFPSGGATDTQYF.

V and J are TRBV5-5 and TRBJ2-7; 8 bases are shared with TRBD2. This CDR3 is 13 amino acids long. Germline trimming cut 4 bases from V and 2 bases from J; bases unmatched to any gene: 2. CDR1 and CDR2 from the germline V gene are SGHKS and YYEKEE (reference sequence). The chain's CDR3 is CASSRSGAYEQYF. CDR3 bases: TGTGCCAGCAGCCGTAGCGGGGCCTACGAGCAGTACTTC.

This clonotype was seen a few times. V usage is TRBV18 and J usage is TRBJ1-4; TRBD1 matches 8 bases. With V trimmed by 4 bases and J by 8 bases, 9 bases remained unmatched. The CDR3 sequence is 15 residues long. CDR1 KGHSH and CDR2 LQKENI come from the germline V gene. The CDR3 DNA follows: TGTGCCAGCTCACTCGGACAGGGATGGCAAGAAAAACTGTTTTTT. Translation gives CASSLGQGWQEKLFF.

The chain carries TRBV27 and TRBJ1-1; D is unclear. The germline V and J ends were trimmed by 7 bases and 6 bases, with 15 bases remaining between them. CDR1 is MNHEY and CDR2 is SMNVEV in the germline V gene (reference sequence). This CDR3 comprises 13 residues. The CDR3 loop is CASTNSPNSEAFF. DNA for the CDR3: TGTGCCAGCACAAACAGCCCGAATTCTGAAGCTTTCTTT.

Regarding this clonotype: Possible read error: a much larger clone is one base away. The CDR3 sequence is CASTRTGFTYNEQFF. The CDR3 DNA sequence: TGCGCCAGCACCCGGACAGGTTTTACCTACAATGAGCAGTTCTTC. The gene calls are TRBV5-1 and TRBJ2-1; the match to TRBD1 covers 7 bases. J lost 2 bases, V lost 6 bases, and 8 bases had no gene match. There are 15 residues in the CDR3. Per germline, CDR1 SGHRS and CDR2 YFSETQ.